The next 4 T cell receptor beta chains were all read from a single sample in a study of T cell changes during pregnancy in multiple sclerosis. The protocol was immunoSEQ multiplex PCR, while the TCRdb copy is restricted to in-frame clones and leaves out a portion. The sample has 35,000 to 40,000 clones, approximately 90% seen once. The sequenced sample was CD8+ T cells from peripheral blood mononuclear cells, obtained in the third trimester of pregnancy. These receptors were collected from a female donor with multiple sclerosis, enrolled in a pregnancy study.

The J gene is TRBJ1-5, the V gene TRBV5-6, with 9 bases fitting TRBD1. This CDR3 has 14 amino acids. Per germline, CDR1 SGHDT and CDR2 YYEEEE. Losses at the gene ends were 4 bases for V and 7 bases for J; bases not matched to a gene: 6. The CDR3: CASSPRQGGQPQHF. As DNA, the CDR3 is TGTGCCAGCAGCCCCCGACAGGGGGGCCAGCCCCAGCATTTT.

The rearrangement links TRBV30 to TRBJ2-7; 9 nucleotides match TRBD1. Unmatched junction bases numbered 5, after V lost 3 bases and J lost 2 bases. This CDR3 region has 14 residues. Per germline, CDR1 GTSNPN and CDR2 SVGIG (reference sequence). Written as DNA, the CDR3 is TGTGCCTGGAGGGCTGGACAGGGGCCCTACGAGCAGTACTTC. It translates to CAWRAGQGPYEQYF.

The rearrangement uses TRBV11-2 and TRBJ2-5, with D perhaps TRBD2 (5 bases). The V end lost 0 bases, the J end lost 2 bases, and 10 bases lay between the germline ends. Germline V gene data show CDR1 as SGHAT and CDR2 as FQNNGV. The CDR3 totals 15 residues. CDR3 sequence: CASSLEAAPQETQYF. The CDR3 bases are TGTGCCAGCAGCTTAGAAGCGGCCCCTCAAGAGACCCAGTACTTC.

The rearrangement joins TRBV7-2 to TRBJ2-2; D remains ambiguous. This CDR3 comprises 15 residues. Per the germline V gene, CDR1 is SGHTA and CDR2 is FQGNSA. V was pared by 3 bases and J by 3 bases, with 11 bases between. CDR3 nucleotide sequence: TGTGCCAGCAGCTTCACTACTATCTACACCGGGGAGCTGTTTTTT. Its translation: CASSFTTIYTGELFF.